This TCR beta chain was sequenced in a study of CD8 T cells in ankylosing spondylitis. Study-level results: Significant enrichment of disease-linked clones was reportedly seen in matched ankylosing spondylitis synovial fluid.

The CDR3 sequence is 16 residues long. Germline V lookup: CDR1 MNHEY, CDR2 SVGEGT. V was clipped by 2 bases and J by 1 base, with 15 bases between them. With molecular barcodes, quantitative 5'-RACE was used to make the TCR beta libraries. TCRdb processed the 5' RACE reads anew with MiXCR; each CDR3 protein has one entry. The sample lists 200,000 to 250,000 distinct CDR3 sequences, roughly a tenth seen once, with roughly 6.8% in the top ten. As to this clonotype: Its antigen is currently unknown.

The chain employs TRBV6-2 or TRBV6-3 and TRBJ2-7; tentative D call: TRBD2 (6 bases). This sequence originates from a male donor with ankylosing spondylitis or in good health (not recorded which). Material for sequencing was blood, either unsorted or a sorted T cell fraction (not recorded which). CDR3 in DNA: TGTGCCAGCAGTTACCTCGGAGGGGATAGTTCCTACGAGCAGTACTTC. Translating it yields CASSYLGGDSSYEQYF.